This T cell receptor beta chain was captured by sequencing in a study of blood T cell repertoires in COVID-19. Study details: Nucleic acid was either cDNA or gDNA, and it came from T cells, B-cell-depleted T cells, or PBMCs.

The germline V and J ends were trimmed by 0 bases and 2 bases, with 34 bases remaining between them. This CDR3 has 23 residues. CDR1 LNHNV and CDR2 YYDKDF come from the germline V gene (reference sequence). Authors' analysis steps: Reference gene primer amplification yielded estimated nucleated cell counts. Sequencing used immunoSEQ multiplex PCR; TCRdb keeps in-frame clones, though not all of them. The V and J calls and the clone size are those of that table, but D and trimming were determined from the DNA. Found here are roughly 380,000 clones, over 75% of them singletons; the top ten hold approximately 1.3%. Cohorts were assigned according to the clinical history that participants reported.

This chain connects TRBV15 to TRBJ1-2; D unresolved. This sequence was found in a man aged 30-40 years who had recovered from COVID-19. Sequenced input: PBMCs or T cells enriched from blood (not recorded which). In nucleotides, the CDR3 is TGTGCCACCAGCAGAGATCACCAGGTTGGAAATACGAGGCCCGAGGGAGCGAACTATGGCTACACCTTC. It specifies CATSRDHQVGNTRPEGANYGYTF.